This entry concerns a single TCR beta chain. Antigen: not known. The data belong to a study of T cell responses to AZD1222 COVID-19 vaccine. Overall study findings and caveats: Reportedly, nearly half the spike-specific TCRs target unmutated variant regions. Baseline seropositivity characterized only six AZD1222 recipients.

The method was immunoSEQ multiplex PCR; TCRdb's version includes in-frame clones alone and lacks a portion of them. The sample records 57,000 or so clones, 81% being singletons. The germline V gene encodes CDR1 MNHEY and CDR2 SMNVEV (reference sequence). V lost 10 bases and J 0 bases, leaving 16 bases between the germline ends. This CDR3 spans 15 amino acids. The sequence was obtained from an adult who received the AZD1222 COVID-19 vaccine. This chain connects TRBV27 to TRBJ1-5; D not resolved. Specimen: peripheral blood, collected 28 days after the second AZD1222 dose. CDR3 sequence (DNA): TGTGCCACCTCGATGTCAACCTATAGCAATCAGCCCCAGCATTTT. Residues: CATSMSTYSNQPQHF.